These 5 T cell receptor beta chains were all obtained from the same sample, sequenced in a study of cytomegalovirus exposure and HLA in healthy donors. Use of 60 Vbeta and 13 Jbeta primers characterized the PCR. Generated by immunoSEQ multiplex PCR, the TCRdb table keeps only in-frame clones and is missing some. The sample lists about 97,000 clones; 81% were seen once. Sequenced sample: PBMCs. All receptors derive from a middle-aged man in good health and CMV-seropositive.

The chain is built from TRBV14 and TRBJ1-1, with D maybe TRBD1 (6 bases). V lost 3 bases, J lost 1 base, and 15 bases lay in between. CDR3 length: 16 amino acids. Germline V gives CDR1 SGHDN, CDR2 FVKESK. This chain's CDR3 is CASSHPRGGRNTEAFF. Here the CDR3 DNA reads TGTGCCAGCAGCCATCCACGCGGGGGCAGGAACACTGAAGCTTTCTTT.

The genes are TRBV30 and TRBJ1-3; D perhaps matches TRBD1 (5 bases). The V end lost 1 base, the J end lost 0 bases, and 10 bases lay between the germline ends. The CDR3 length is 15 residues. Germline V CDR1 and CDR2: GTSNPN, SVGIG (reference sequence). CDR3 nucleotides: TGTGCCTGGAGTGGTAAGGGACTCTCTGGAAACACCATATATTTT. Translation gives CAWSGKGLSGNTIYF.

The rearrangement links TRBV2 to TRBJ2-5, with 9 bases fitting TRBD1. V gave up 5 bases and J gave up 3 bases; unmatched junction bases: 7. The CDR3 spans 15 residues. The germline V gene encodes CDR1 SNHLY and CDR2 FYNNEI. The CDR3 DNA follows: TGTGCCAGCAGTCTACAGGGGGCGCCTGAAGAGACCCAGTACTTC. Its protein is CASSLQGAPEETQYF.

This chain connects TRBV27 to TRBJ2-7; 9 nucleotides match TRBD1. Per the germline V gene, CDR1 is MNHEY and CDR2 is SMNVEV (reference sequence). V was clipped by 2 bases and J by 4 bases; unmatched bases: 18. This CDR3 is 19 amino acids long. Here the CDR3 reads CASSLSTNRGRIGLYEQYF. CDR3 DNA sequence: TGTGCCAGCAGTTTAAGTACGAACAGGGGGCGGATTGGCTTATACGAGCAGTACTTC.

V usage is TRBV5-4 and J usage is TRBJ1-2; 8 bases line up with TRBD1. The V gene's germline CDR1 is SGHNT and CDR2 YYREEE (reference sequence). The CDR3 is 16 amino acids. V gave up 6 bases and J gave up 3 bases; unmatched junction bases: 13. CDR3 coding DNA: TGTGCCAGCAACAGGGGGACACCGGGGGCCGACTATGGCTACACCTTC. Protein: CASNRGTPGADYGYTF. The complete variable domain, with remaining parts taken from reference TRBV5-4 and TRBJ1-2, reads ETGVTQSPTHLIKTRGQQVTLRCSSQSGHNTVSWYQQALGQGPQFIFQYYREEENGRGNFPPRFSGLQFPNYSSELNVNALELDDSALYLCASNRGTPGADYGYTFGSGTRLTVV.